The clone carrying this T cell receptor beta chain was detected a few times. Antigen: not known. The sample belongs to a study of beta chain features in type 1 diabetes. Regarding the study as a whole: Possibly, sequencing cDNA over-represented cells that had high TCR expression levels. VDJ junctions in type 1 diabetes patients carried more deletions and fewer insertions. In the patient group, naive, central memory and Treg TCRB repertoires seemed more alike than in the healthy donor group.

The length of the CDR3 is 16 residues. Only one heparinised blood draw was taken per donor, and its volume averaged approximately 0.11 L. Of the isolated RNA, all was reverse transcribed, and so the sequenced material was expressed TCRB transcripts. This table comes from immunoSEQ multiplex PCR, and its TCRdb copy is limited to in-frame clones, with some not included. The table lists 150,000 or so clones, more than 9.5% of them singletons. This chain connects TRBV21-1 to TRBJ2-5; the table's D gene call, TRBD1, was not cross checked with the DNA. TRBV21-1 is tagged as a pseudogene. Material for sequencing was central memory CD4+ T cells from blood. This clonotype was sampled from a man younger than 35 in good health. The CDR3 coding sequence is TGTGCCAGCAGCAAACCGGGACAGATGCGGCAAGAGACCCAGTACTTC. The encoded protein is CASSKPGQMRQETQYF.